Given below is one T cell receptor (beta chain) in context. The target antigen is unknown. Profiling relied on immunoSEQ multiplex PCR, and the TCRdb table lists in-frame clones only, not all of them. The sample lists 60,000 to 65,000 clones, 74% occurring once. The record originates from a study of T cells in tumors after PD-1 blockade. Study-wide context: Excluded were patients with checkpoint blockade, immunosuppressants, or radiotherapy or other anti-cancer therapy within 4 weeks. Daily vismodegib 150 mg continued in a subset of anti-PD-1-treated patients.

CDR1 is MNHEY, CDR2 SVGAGI, per germline. There are 15 residues in the CDR3. V was cut by 2 bases and J by 7 bases, with 14 bases left in between. Template: tumor biopsy or peripheral blood genomic DNA, about 550-6,500 ng per sample. General observations from the study: Peripheral recruitment is suggested, as some novel exhausted tumor clones were in pre-treatment blood.

The sample was PBMCs, taken after anti-PD-1 treatment. This TCR was sampled from a human donor with basal cell carcinoma. The gene calls are TRBV6-5 and TRBJ2-2; D may be TRBD1 (6 bases). CDR3 residues: CASSYVEGVDGELFF. In DNA form, the CDR3 reads TGTGCCAGCAGTTACGTCGAGGGGGTTGACGGGGAGCTGTTTTTT.